This paragraph reports one T cell receptor (beta chain). Its specificity is unknown. The data were obtained in a study of cytomegalovirus exposure and HLA in healthy donors. The PCR made use of 60 Vbeta and 13 Jbeta primers. Profiling relied on immunoSEQ multiplex PCR, and the TCRdb table lists in-frame clones only, not all of them. This sample has about 190,000 clones, with approximately 88% found just once. The study, taken as a whole, reports: In a later analysis, HLA-C alleles had the fewest associated TCRs, DRB1 alleles the most. Later analysis identified about 18,000 TCR beta sequences associated with HLA alleles, using a false discovery rate threshold of 0.05. Many donors shared some public TCRs, even though most TCR sequences were rare. Analysis was carried out at a later point, and it linked a missense DCLRE1C variant to TCR beta V- and J-gene trimming.

CDR1 is MNHEY, CDR2 SVGAGI, per germline. The CDR3 spans 15 residues. V was pared by 6 bases and J by 6 bases, with 8 bases of the junction left unmatched. Sequenced sample: PBMCs. The chain carries TRBV6-5 and TRBJ2-2; 9 bases agree with TRBD2. This clonotype was obtained from a boy younger than 10 in good health and CMV-seronegative. CDR3 residues: CASRMTSGRAGELFF. The CDR3 DNA reads as TGTGCCAGCAGGATGACTAGCGGTCGTGCCGGGGAGCTGTTTTTT.